Following are 11 T cell receptor beta chains from one sample sequenced in a study of technical replicates of blood from several donors (dated by TCRdb to 2015 to 2018). Libraries were built with the immunoSEQ multiplex PCR assay. TCRdb took over this immuneACCESS table, retaining in-frame rearrangements with V and J assigned. Such tables are incomplete; in checked studies, under half of the missing clones stem from an unresolved V gene, and the remainder is unexplained. In all, the sample holds 74,000 or so clones, and 85% to 95% of those were seen once. Roughly 0.37% of the sample is in the top ten clones. The sequencing input was T cells isolated from PBMCs. The receptors originated from a human donor in good health.

The table lists this clone with a count of one. Germline and junction disagree at one end, which may indicate a read error. The rearrangement uses TRBV7-9 and TRBJ1-3, with 7 bases identical to TRBD1. The CDR3 spans 15 residues. From germline, CDR1 is SEHNR and CDR2 FQNEAQ (reference sequence). The CDR3 region is CASSLTDRVGHTIYF. Written as DNA, the CDR3 is TGTGCCAGCAGCTTAACCGACAGGGTTGGACACACCATATATTTT.

This clone was detected only once. This chain joins TRBV7-9 and TRBJ2-2; D not certain. The V gene lost 1 base and the J gene lost 7 bases, with 7 bases spanning the gap. This CDR3 comprises 13 residues. Germline V gives CDR1 SEHNR, CDR2 FQNEAQ (reference sequence). The CDR3 spells CASSLGVVGELFF. CDR3 DNA sequence: TGTGCCAGCAGCTTAGGTGTAGTCGGGGAGCTGTTTTTT. Supplemented by reference TRBV7-9 and TRBJ2-2, the full variable domain reads DTGVSQNPRHKITKRGQNVTFRCDPISEHNRLYWYRQTLGQGPEFLTYFQNEAQLEKSRLLSDRFSAERPKGSFSTLEIQRTEQGDSAMYLCASSLGVVGELFFGEGSRLTVL.

The J gene is TRBJ1-2, the V gene TRBV5-1; D might be TRBD1 (5 bases). Germline V CDR1 and CDR2: SGHRS, YFSETQ. V gave up 4 bases and J gave up 8 bases, with 18 bases separating them. The CDR3 has 14 amino acids. The DNA for the CDR3 is TGCGCCAGCAGCCTGACAGACGAACCAGGAGGCTACACCTTC. Translating gives CASSLTDEPGGYTF.

V is TRBV2 and J is TRBJ2-1; TRBD2 aligns across 7 bases. Germline CDR1 and CDR2: SNHLY and FYNNEI. This CDR3 has 18 residues. Unmatched junction bases numbered 12, after V lost 0 bases and J lost 4 bases. CDR3 bases: TGTGCCAGCAGTGAAGCGGGGTTCGGGGGGTTTGGGTACAATGAGCAGTTCTTC. Its protein product is CASSEAGFGGFGYNEQFF.

This clone has just one count. The rearrangement links TRBV4-2 to TRBJ2-1, with unresolved D. The CDR3 consists of 15 residues. Trimming removed 5 bases from V and 5 bases from J, with 16 bases in between. Germline CDR1 reads LGHNA; CDR2 reads YNFKEQ. In nucleotides, the CDR3 is TGTGCCAGCAGCGGATTTGAGGAGACGAACAATGAGCAGTTCTTC. It encodes CASSGFEETNNEQFF.

The chain combines TRBV9 with TRBJ2-5, with TRBD2 matching over 7 bases. In germline, CDR1 is SGDLS, CDR2 YYNGEE. The V segment lost 1 base and the J segment 4 bases; nucleotides outside the gene matches: 7. There are 15 residues in the CDR3. The CDR3 protein is CASSVTLASGETQYF. CDR3 nucleotide sequence: TGTGCCAGCAGCGTAACACTAGCGAGCGGAGAGACCCAGTACTTC.

As for this clone: One junction end disagrees with the germline gene, perhaps due to a read error. V gene TRBV6-5 combines with J gene TRBJ2-1; TRBD2 matches at 10 bases. The CDR3 runs to 13 residues. Germline V gene sequence: CDR1 MNHEY, CDR2 SVGAGI. The CDR3 reads CASSSPLAGGPIF. The CDR3 region has the DNA TGTGCCAGCAGTTCACCGTTAGCGGGGGGACCGATCTTC.

The V call is TRBV4-2, the J call TRBJ2-5; D unresolved. V gave up 0 bases and J gave up 1 base, with 9 bases separating them. Germline CDR1 reads LGHNA; CDR2 reads YNFKEQ. The CDR3 contains 15 residues. CDR3 sequence reads: CASSQEPTGQETQYF. The CDR3 coding sequence is TGTGCCAGCAGCCAAGAACCGACTGGCCAAGAGACCCAGTACTTC.

J is TRBJ1-3 and V is TRBV4-1, with 7 bases fitting TRBD1. This CDR3 comprises 22 residues. V lost 1 base to trimming and J lost 0 bases; unmatched junction nucleotides: 21. CDR1 MGHRA and CDR2 YSYEKL come from the germline V gene. The CDR3: CASSQGPTSRKQGTNSGNTIYF. The CDR3 nucleotides are TGCGCCAGCAGCCAAGGACCTACGTCTAGAAAACAGGGGACAAACTCTGGAAACACCATATATTTT.

This clone appeared once. The rearrangement uses TRBV7-2 and TRBJ1-3; the D gene is possibly TRBD1 (6 bases). Per the germline V gene, CDR1 is SGHTA and CDR2 is FQGNSA. The CDR3 runs to 19 residues. Trimming removed 1 base from V and 0 bases from J, with 19 bases in between. In DNA form, the CDR3 reads TGTGCCAGCAGCTTAGTCCCCGGGACACCTCCGTACTCTGGAAACACCATATATTTT. Translation gives CASSLVPGTPPYSGNTIYF.

V is TRBV19 and J is TRBJ1-5, with D uncertain. CDR1 is LNHDA, CDR2 SQIVND, per germline (reference sequence). V dropped 5 bases and J dropped 0 bases, with 11 bases sitting between them. CDR3 length equals 15 residues. The CDR3 sequence: CASSLQTSSNQPQHF. The CDR3 DNA is TGTGCCAGTAGTCTCCAGACATCTAGCAATCAGCCCCAGCATTTT. The full variable domain, with the rest looked up from reference TRBV19 and TRBJ1-5, is DGGITQSPKYLFRKEGQNVTLSCEQNLNHDAMYWYRQDPGQGLRLIYYSQIVNDFQKGDIAEGYSVSREKKESFPLTVTSAQKNPTAFYLCASSLQTSSNQPQHFGDGTRLSIL.